The present T cell receptor beta chain was sequenced within a study of T-cell reconstitution after alpha-beta-depleted transplantation in children. Many counts were recorded for this clonotype. Its specificity is not known. TCRbeta library preparation incorporated unique molecular identifiers. Each CDR3 protein is one row after TCRdb ran MiXCR on the PCR reads. The sample lists some 300,000 distinct CDR3 sequences; 6.5% to 9% were seen once. V was trimmed by 5 bases and J by 1 base, leaving 14 bases between them. The CDR3 length is 15 residues. Germline loops: CDR1 MNHEY, CDR2 SMNVEV (reference sequence). Regarding the study as a whole: Once a year had passed after transplant, T-cell counts and diversity came mostly from newly produced T cells. Surviving recipient T cells and thymic progenitors produced the high day-60 TCRbeta diversity seen in some patients. The origin of alpha-beta T cells about two months after transplant was reportedly several hundred expanded graft clones.

The chain couples TRBV27 to TRBJ1-2; perhaps TRBD1 as D (6 bases). The sequences come from peripheral blood, collected 360 days after TCRalphabeta/CD19-depleted stem cell transplant. The sequence derives from a female patient aged 2-15 years who had a stem cell transplant for Fanconi anemia, so the T cells may come from the graft donor. For the CDR3, the DNA is TGTGCCAGCAGTCTAACGACAGGAATTAACTATGGCTACACCTTC. Amino acids: CASSLTTGINYGYTF.